These 9 T cell receptor beta chains came from one sample sequenced in a study of blood T cell repertoires in COVID-19. TCRdb's table, derived via immunoSEQ multiplex PCR, lists solely in-frame clones and lacks some. The sample holds 100,000 to 120,000 clones; 85% are singletons and the top ten take roughly 4.2%. Sequencing input: peripheral blood. Every receptor here comes from a man in his fifties or sixties with acute or convalescent COVID-19.

Only a few counts were recorded for this clone. The chain carries TRBV14 and TRBJ2-1, with D uncertain. This CDR3 has 12 amino acids. Germline values: CDR1 SGHDN, CDR2 FVKESK. V dropped 2 bases and J dropped 8 bases, with 7 bases sitting between them. The CDR3 DNA is TGTGCCAGCAGCCAATCGAGATATGAGCAGTTCTTC. Its protein product is CASSQSRYEQFF.

The chain employs TRBV27 and TRBJ1-5, with 8 positions matching TRBD1. CDR1 MNHEY and CDR2 SMNVEV come from the germline V gene (reference sequence). The CDR3 extends over 16 amino acids. V gave up 6 bases and J gave up 4 bases; unmatched junction bases: 11. CDR3 sequence: CASRPGQGWENQPQHF. CDR3 nucleotides: TGTGCCAGCAGGCCTGGACAGGGCTGGGAGAATCAGCCCCAGCATTTT.

This clone appeared a single time. The chain is built from TRBV4-1 and TRBJ1-4; D is perhaps TRBD1 (5 bases). The ends were cut back, 6 bases at V and 5 bases at J, with 16 bases in the middle. Germline V CDR1 and CDR2: MGHRA, YSYEKL. CDR3 length: 15 amino acids. CDR3 sequence reads: CASRRQTAPNEKLFF. DNA for the CDR3: TGCGCCAGCAGGAGACAGACAGCGCCAAATGAAAAACTGTTTTTT.

This clone occurred once. V usage is TRBV9 and J usage is TRBJ2-5, with 8 bases that match TRBD2. The length of the CDR3 is 14 residues. CDR1 and CDR2 from the germline V gene are SGDLS and YYNGEE. Trimming took 4 bases from V and 5 from J; bases not matched to a gene: 7. CDR3 sequence (DNA): TGTGCCAGCAGCCCCCCGGGGGGGGTGGAGACCCAGTACTTC. It specifies CASSPPGGVETQYF. Full variable domain (outside the CDR3, taken from reference TRBV9 and TRBJ2-5): DSGVTQTPKHLITATGQRVTLRCSPRSGDLSVYWYQQSLDQGLQFLIQYYNGEERAKGNILERFSAQQFPDLHSELNLSSLELGDSALYFCASSPPGGVETQYFGPGTRLLVL.

The rearrangement links TRBV7-9 to TRBJ1-5, with D tentatively TRBD1 (5 bases). The V gene's germline CDR1 is SEHNR and CDR2 FQNEAQ (reference sequence). Trimming removed 3 bases from V and 6 bases from J, with 9 bases in between. CDR3 size: 13 residues. CDR3 DNA sequence: TGTGCCAGCAGCTTGGGGGGTCTTCAGCCCCAGCATTTT. Translated, it gives CASSLGGLQPQHF.

J is TRBJ1-1 and V is TRBV18, with TRBD1 matching 11 bases. With 2 bases clipped from V and 4 bases from J, the junction kept 9 bases outside the gene matches. The CDR3 is 17 amino acids. The germline V gene encodes CDR1 KGHSH and CDR2 LQKENI. CDR3 loop: CASSPNRDRGMVTEAFF. For the CDR3, the DNA is TGTGCCAGCTCACCAAACCGGGACAGGGGGATGGTCACTGAAGCTTTCTTT.

V and J are TRBV5-6 and TRBJ1-1; D is ambiguous. CDR3 size: 12 residues. The germline CDR1 and CDR2 sequences are SGHDT and YYEEEE. V was pared by 0 bases and J by 4 bases, with 4 bases between. The CDR3 DNA reads TGTGCCAGCAGCTTGGTGGCCACTGAAGCTTTCTTT. This codes for CASSLVATEAFF.

V gene TRBV27 combines with J gene TRBJ2-7; perhaps TRBD1 as D (5 bases). V was trimmed by 6 bases and J by 3 bases, leaving 18 bases between them. The germline CDR1 and CDR2 sequences are MNHEY and SMNVEV (reference sequence). The length of the CDR3 is 15 residues. CDR3 region: CASSPVQAPNYEQYF. Written as DNA, the CDR3 is TGTGCCAGCAGCCCCGTACAGGCGCCCAACTACGAGCAGTACTTC.

This chain connects TRBV12-3 or TRBV12-4 to TRBJ1-1, with unresolved D. The V gene lost 2 bases and the J gene lost 6 bases, with 4 bases spanning the gap. The CDR3 runs 11 residues. The CDR3 DNA is TGTGCCAGCAGTTTATCTGCTGAAGCTTTCTTT. It specifies CASSLSAEAFF.